This TCR beta chain is from a study of blood T cells in healthy people across ages. Overall study: Using template switching, researchers captured about one barcoded beta molecule for each two T cells. General study results and limits: A roughly linear age-dependent decrease characterized TCR beta diversity per million T cells. Donor CMV status was unknown, possibly confounding expanded clonotype changes.

Turning to this clonotype: Its antigen is undetermined.

The second PCR ran roughly 7 to 11 cycles with a sample-barcoded 5' primer and J-beta primers. Each single sample gave us at least 2.5 million CDR3-containing paired-end reads. TCRdb called the 5' RACE reads again in MiXCR, with one record for every CDR3 protein. The repertoire consists of 1.5 million to 2 million distinct CDR3 sequences, with roughly 30% occurring once and the leading ten covering roughly 8.2%. Germline CDR1 is MDHEN and CDR2 is SYDVKM. The CDR3 covers 14 residues. V lost 4 bases and J lost 3, with 10 bases in between. Sequenced: blood. This rearrangement joins TRBV28 to TRBJ2-1, with D perhaps being TRBD1 or TRBD2 (5 bases each). The TCR originated in a woman aged 25 to 39 in good health. The CDR3 protein is CASSSGPLYNEQFF. CDR3 DNA sequence: TGTGCCAGCAGTTCGGGGCCCCTCTACAATGAGCAGTTCTTC.